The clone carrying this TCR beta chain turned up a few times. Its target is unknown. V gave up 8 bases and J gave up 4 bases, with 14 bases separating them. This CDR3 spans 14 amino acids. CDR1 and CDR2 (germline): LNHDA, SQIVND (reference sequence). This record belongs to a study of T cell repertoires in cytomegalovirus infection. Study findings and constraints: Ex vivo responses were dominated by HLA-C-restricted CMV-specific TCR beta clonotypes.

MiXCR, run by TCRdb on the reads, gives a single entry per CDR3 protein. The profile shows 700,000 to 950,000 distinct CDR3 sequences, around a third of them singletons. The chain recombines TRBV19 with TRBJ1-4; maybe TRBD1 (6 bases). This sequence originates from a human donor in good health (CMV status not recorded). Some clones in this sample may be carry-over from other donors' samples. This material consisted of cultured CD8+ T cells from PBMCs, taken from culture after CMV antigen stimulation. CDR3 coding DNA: TGTGCCAGTGGACCGACAGGAGATAATGAAAAACTGTTTTTT. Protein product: CASGPTGDNEKLFF.